This entry is about one T cell receptor (beta chain). Its antigen is not known. The sample is drawn from a study of T cell repertoires in cytomegalovirus infection. Overall study: CMV epitopes that were recently identified and HLA-C-restricted were used alongside well-studied HLA-B-restricted ones.

The CDR3 consists of 16 residues. V lost 1 base to trimming and J lost 9 bases, with 20 bases between them. The V gene's germline CDR1 is LNHDA and CDR2 SQIVND (reference sequence). In TCRdb, the reads were re-called with MiXCR into one record per CDR3 protein. This table has 700,000 to 950,000 distinct CDR3 sequences, around a third appearing once. This receptor was identified in a human donor in good health (CMV status not recorded). Some clones in this sample may be carry-over from other donors' samples. V and J are TRBV19 and TRBJ2-3; D is perhaps TRBD2 (6 bases). The specimen comprised cultured CD8+ T cells from PBMCs, sampled from culture after CMV antigen stimulation. Here the CDR3 DNA reads TGTGCCAGTAGTATAGTGGACGGGGGAGCGTTAGACACGCAGTATTTT. Protein: CASSIVDGGALDTQYF.